This T cell receptor beta chain comes out of a study of blood T cell repertoires in COVID-19. Study overall: Whether acute or convalescent, the COVID-19 samples came from the United States, Italy and Spain.

The CDR3 runs 16 residues. The V end lost 2 bases, the J end lost 1 base, and 16 bases lay between the germline ends. CDR1 is GTSNPN, CDR2 SVGIG, per germline (reference sequence). The method was immunoSEQ multiplex PCR; TCRdb's version includes in-frame clones alone and lacks a portion of them. The sample has about 110,000 clones; less than 75% are singletons. This chain connects TRBV30 to TRBJ2-3; TRBD2 is a possible D gene (6 bases). The sequence was collected from a woman between 40 and 50 years old with acute or convalescent COVID-19. The sequencing input was peripheral blood. The DNA of the CDR3 is TGTGCCTGGAGTCTGAAAAGCGGGCGCGGCACAGATACGCAGTATTTT. As protein: CAWSLKSGRGTDTQYF.